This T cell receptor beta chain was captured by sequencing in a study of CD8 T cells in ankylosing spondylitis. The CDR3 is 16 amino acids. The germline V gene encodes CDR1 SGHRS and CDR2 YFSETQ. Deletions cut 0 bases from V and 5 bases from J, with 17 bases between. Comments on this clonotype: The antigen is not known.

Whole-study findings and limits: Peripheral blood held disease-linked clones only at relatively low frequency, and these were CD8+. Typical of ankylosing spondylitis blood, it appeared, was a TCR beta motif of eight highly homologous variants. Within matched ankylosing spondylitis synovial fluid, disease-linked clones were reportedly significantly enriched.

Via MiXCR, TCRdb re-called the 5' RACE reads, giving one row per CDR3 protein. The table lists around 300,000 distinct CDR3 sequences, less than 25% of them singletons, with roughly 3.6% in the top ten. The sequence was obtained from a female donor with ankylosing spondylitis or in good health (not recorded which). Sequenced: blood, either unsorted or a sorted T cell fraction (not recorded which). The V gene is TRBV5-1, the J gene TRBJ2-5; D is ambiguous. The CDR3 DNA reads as TGCGCCAGCAGCTTGGCCTTACGTCAGGTTCGGGAGACCCAGTACTTC. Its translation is CASSLALRQVRETQYF.